This passage covers 23 T cell receptor beta chains from one sample sequenced in a study of regulatory T cells in long-lasting Graves disease. Relying on iRepertoire HTBI primers and Arm-PCR of CDR3 regions, the team built TCR beta libraries. TCRdb fed the multiplex PCR reads into MiXCR, producing one record per CDR3 protein. The sample lists approximately 290,000 distinct CDR3 sequences; roughly 21% were seen once. Time point indicated: persistent/refractory GD, antithyroid drugs over 5 years with positive TRAb. PBMCs provided the RNA from which the TCR library was made. The sample here was peripheral blood mononuclear cells (PBMCs), taken when the disease was refractory, from a patient treated with antithyroid drugs. Every receptor here comes from a female donor with Graves disease.

With respect to this clonotype: At one end the junction does not follow the germline gene, possibly because of a read error. The rearrangement joins TRBV7-9 to TRBJ2-6, with a weak D call TRBD2 (6 bases). The germline V gene encodes CDR1 SEHNR and CDR2 FQNEAQ (reference sequence). The CDR3 has 12 residues. The DNA for the CDR3 is TGTGCCAGCAGCCGCGGGGTCAACGTCCTGACTTTC. Its protein product is CASSRGVNVLTF. Variable domain in full (rest from reference TRBV7-9 and TRBJ2-6): DTGVSQNPRHKITKRGQNVTFRCDPISEHNRLYWYRQTLGQGPEFLTYFQNEAQLEKSRLLSDRFSAERPKGSFSTLEIQRTEQGDSAMYLCASSRGVNVLTFGAGSRLTVL.

This sequence joins TRBV20-1 and TRBJ2-7; 9 nucleotides agree with TRBD1. With 5 bases clipped from V and 2 bases from J, the junction kept 4 bases outside the gene matches. Germline loops: CDR1 DFQATT, CDR2 SNEGSKA (reference sequence). This CDR3 has 13 amino acids. The CDR3: CSALTGGTYEQYF. The CDR3 DNA reads as TGCAGTGCTCTGACAGGGGGGACCTACGAGCAGTACTTC.

This clonotype was detected many times. The chain links TRBV29-1 to TRBJ2-6, with D unresolved. Trimming shortened V by 6 bases and J by 0 bases, and 9 bases separated the two germline ends. Germline V gives CDR1 SQVTM, CDR2 ANQGSEA. This CDR3 has 14 amino acids. The CDR3 nucleotides read TGCAGCGTAGCCCAGAGCTCTGGGGCCAACGTCCTGACTTTC. Translating it yields CSVAQSSGANVLTF.

The table lists this clonotype with many counts. This chain connects TRBV14 to TRBJ1-2; D is possibly TRBD1 (6 bases). This CDR3 comprises 14 residues. Trimming shortened V by 1 base and J by 2 bases, and 8 bases separated the two germline ends. Looked up from germline, CDR1 is SGHDN and CDR2 is FVKESK. CDR3 in DNA: TGTGCCAGCAGCCAAGGGGGACAAAACTATGGCTACACCTTC. Its protein is CASSQGGQNYGYTF.

At least ten counts were recorded for this clonotype. This chain uses TRBV2 with TRBJ2-7; 8 bases match TRBD1. Germline CDR1 reads SNHLY; CDR2 reads FYNNEI. The CDR3 spans 13 residues. After removal of 6 bases from V and 6 bases from J, the junction contained 7 bases not matched to a gene. The CDR3 nucleotides read TGTGCCAGCAGCTATCAGGGGGCCTCCGAGCAGTACTTC. Residues: CASSYQGASEQYF. Complete variable domain (other parts from reference TRBV2 and TRBJ2-7): EPEVTQTPSHQVTQMGQEVILRCVPISNHLYFYWYRQILGQKVEFLVSFYNNEISEKSEIFDDQFSVERPDGSNFTLKIRSTKLEDSAMYFCASSYQGASEQYFGPGTRLTVT.

This clonotype was seen repeatedly, ten times or more. V and J are TRBV6-1 and TRBJ2-5; 7 nucleotides match TRBD1. J was trimmed by 4 bases and V by 7 bases; bases with no gene match: 9. This CDR3 has 14 amino acids. Germline V lookup: CDR1 MNHNS, CDR2 SASEGT. The CDR3 reads CASKILTGVETQYF. The CDR3 nucleotides are TGTGCCAGCAAAATCCTAACAGGGGTAGAGACCCAGTACTTC.

This clonotype was picked up many times. This chain connects TRBV7-2 to TRBJ1-1, with 10 positions matching TRBD1. This CDR3 has 13 amino acids. CDR1 and CDR2 from the germline V gene are SGHTA and FQGNSA. The J segment lost 10 bases and the V segment lost 5 bases, leaving 7 bases of the junction unmatched. The CDR3 protein is CASSPLGQGGAFF. DNA of the CDR3: TGTGCCAGCAGCCCGCTAGGACAGGGGGGAGCTTTCTTT. The complete variable domain, with remaining parts taken from reference TRBV7-2 and TRBJ1-1, reads GAGVSQSPSNKVTEKGKDVELRCDPISGHTALYWYRQSLGQGLEFLIYFQGNSAPDKSGLPSDRFSAERTGGSVSTLTIQRTQQEDSAVYLCASSPLGQGGAFFGQGTRLTVV.

V and J are TRBV14 and TRBJ2-7; TRBD1 is a possible D gene (6 bases). CDR1 SGHDN and CDR2 FVKESK come from the germline V gene. This CDR3 comprises 14 residues. Trimming pared 4 bases from V and 2 bases from J, leaving 12 bases between. CDR3 sequence (DNA): TGTGCCAGCAGCCGGACAGTTTTTCCCTACGAGCAGTACTTC. This sequence encodes CASSRTVFPYEQYF.

Many counts were recorded for this clonotype. The chain carries TRBV29-1 and TRBJ2-5, with TRBD1 identical over 7 bases. Germline CDR1 and CDR2: SQVTM and ANQGSEA. After removal of 4 bases from V and 4 bases from J, the junction contained 6 bases not matched to a gene. The CDR3 spans 13 residues. As DNA, the CDR3 is TGCAGCGTTGTTCAACAGGGGTTAGAGACCCAGTACTTC. Protein sequence: CSVVQQGLETQYF.

V gene TRBV5-1 combines with J gene TRBJ1-2; D unresolved. The CDR3 loop spans 15 amino acids. Trimming shortened V by 2 bases and J by 4 bases, and 15 bases separated the two germline ends. The germline V gene encodes CDR1 SGHRS and CDR2 YFSETQ. CDR3 loop: CASSFGGITSYGYTF. The CDR3 DNA is TGCGCCAGCAGCTTTGGCGGGATTACAAGCTATGGCTACACCTTC.

A few counts support this clonotype. CDR3 in amino acids: CSAPHVETQYF. As DNA, the CDR3 is TGCAGCGCACCACATGTTGAGACCCAGTACTTC. V and J are TRBV29-1 and TRBJ2-5; D is unresolved. Looked up from germline, CDR1 is SQVTM and CDR2 is ANQGSEA. Trimming left V 7 bases short and J 5 bases short, with 11 bases between. This CDR3 is built from 11 residues.

The chain joins TRBV20-1 to TRBJ2-2; D possibly corresponds to TRBD2 (6 bases). V lost 0 bases to trimming and J lost 5 bases, with 13 bases between them. The germline CDR1 and CDR2 sequences are DFQATT and SNEGSKA (reference sequence). This CDR3 has 15 amino acids. The CDR3 sequence: CSARDGSGGTGELFF. CDR3 nucleotides: TGCAGTGCTAGAGATGGGTCTGGAGGGACCGGGGAGCTGTTTTTT.

This chain uses TRBV5-1 with TRBJ2-7; possibly TRBD1 or TRBD2 for D (6 bases each). The CDR3 runs 15 residues. Germline V lookup: CDR1 SGHRS, CDR2 YFSETQ. With 0 bases removed from V and 5 bases from J, the gap between germline ends came to 15 bases. This chain's CDR3 is CASSLGPGAFDEQYF. Written as DNA, the CDR3 is TGCGCCAGCAGCTTGGGCCCGGGGGCTTTCGACGAGCAGTACTTC.

This clonotype was seen only a few times. J is TRBJ2-2 and V is TRBV6-1, with 8 bases that match TRBD1. V lost 5 bases and J lost 7; bases outside the gene matches: 9. From germline, CDR1 is MNHNS and CDR2 SASEGT. The CDR3 length is 15 residues. The DNA for the CDR3 is TGTGCCAGCAGTCCAAGACAGGGGCATAGCGGGGAGCTGTTTTTT. Amino acids: CASSPRQGHSGELFF.

This clonotype was seen a few times. An end of the junction does not agree with germline; a read error may underlie this. The gene calls are TRBV5-1 and TRBJ2-2; D may be TRBD1 (6 bases). CDR3 length equals 16 residues. The V gene's germline CDR1 is SGHRS and CDR2 YFSETQ. CDR3 loop: CASSFGGPMNTGELFF. In nucleotides, the CDR3 is TGTGCCAGCAGCTTTGGGGGCCCGATGAACACCGGGGAGCTGTTTTTT. The whole variable domain, remainder taken from reference TRBV5-1 and TRBJ2-2, is KAGVTQTPRYLIKTRGQQVTLSCSPISGHRSVSWYQQTPGQGLQFLFEYFSETQRNKGNFPGRFSGRQFSNSRSEMNVSTLELGDSALYLCASSFGGPMNTGELFFGEGSRLTVL.

The rearrangement uses TRBV6-2 or TRBV6-3 and TRBJ1-1; D unclear. Germline V CDR1 and CDR2: MNHEY, SVGEGT. The length of the CDR3 is 15 residues. Trimming shortened V by 2 bases and J by 8 bases, and 18 bases separated the two germline ends. The CDR3 nucleotides are TGTGCCAGCAGTTACCCTCGCGCAGGCCTCGCCGAAGCTTTCTTT. Its translation is CASSYPRAGLAEAFF.

This clonotype appeared a few times. The chain links TRBV27 to TRBJ1-1; 9 bases are shared with TRBD1. V was pared by 8 bases and J by 6 bases, with 13 bases of the junction left unmatched. This CDR3 has 15 amino acids. The germline V gene has CDR1 MNHEY and CDR2 SMNVEV (reference sequence). CDR3 region: CASYPDPGQGSEAFF. The CDR3 DNA follows: TGTGCCAGCTATCCCGACCCGGGACAGGGATCTGAAGCTTTCTTT.

The chain recombines TRBV11-2 with TRBJ2-7; the match to TRBD2 covers 8 bases. With 2 bases clipped from V and 2 bases from J, the junction kept 8 bases outside the gene matches. This CDR3 has 16 amino acids. Germline CDR1 SGHAT, CDR2 FQNNGV. Written as DNA, the CDR3 is TGTGCCAGCAGCTTAATCAGCGGGAGAGGTCCCTACGAGCAGTACTTC. As protein: CASSLISGRGPYEQYF.

This clonotype was found many times. The chain couples TRBV6-1 to TRBJ1-2; tentative D call: TRBD1 (5 bases). The germline gives CDR1 MNHNS, CDR2 SASEGT. The CDR3 loop spans 15 amino acids. V was clipped by 8 bases and J by 6 bases, with 22 bases between them. The DNA of the CDR3 is TGTGCCAGCCGAACGTCGGGACCCGGGGCCCATGGCTACACCTTC. Translation: CASRTSGPGAHGYTF.

This clonotype appeared many times. V usage is TRBV11-1 and J usage is TRBJ2-7; D remains unclear. This CDR3 has 15 residues. Germline lookup yields CDR1 SGHAT and CDR2 FQDESV (reference sequence). Trimming cost V 1 base and J 5 bases, with 15 bases left between them. Written as DNA, the CDR3 is TGTGCCAGCAGCTTAGAACCTAGTCCCATCAACGAGCAGTACTTC. Protein: CASSLEPSPINEQYF.

Only a few counts were recorded for this clonotype. The chain carries TRBV28 and TRBJ2-4; 8 nucleotides agree with TRBD2. The CDR3 is 15 residues long. Germline trimming cut 9 bases from V and 6 bases from J; bases unmatched to any gene: 13. CDR1 and CDR2 from the germline V gene are MDHEN and SYDVKM. The CDR3 bases are TGTGCCAGTACAACCTCGGGGGCGGGAGGAAACATTCAGTACTTC. Protein: CASTTSGAGGNIQYF.

Ten or more counts support this clonotype. V gene TRBV7-8 combines with J gene TRBJ2-7; the match to TRBD2 covers 8 bases. The germline gives CDR1 SGHVS, CDR2 FQNEAQ. The CDR3 sequence is 15 residues long. The V gene end was trimmed by 1 base and the J gene end by 5 bases; junction bases not matched to a gene: 7. Here the CDR3 reads CASSLVASGLHEQYF. The CDR3 bases are TGTGCCAGCAGCTTAGTAGCTAGCGGGCTCCACGAGCAGTACTTC. The entire variable domain, with the rest obtained from reference TRBV7-8 and TRBJ2-7, is as follows: GAGVSQSPRYKVAKRGQDVALRCDPISGHVSLFWYQQALGQGPEFLTYFQNEAQLDKSGLPSDRFFAERPEGSVSTLKIQRTQQEDSAVYLCASSLVASGLHEQYFGPGTRLTVT.

This clonotype occurred many times. The genes are TRBV20-1 and TRBJ1-4; TRBD1 matches 8 bases. V gave up 6 bases and J gave up 7 bases; unmatched junction bases: 7. Germline V gene sequence: CDR1 DFQATT, CDR2 SNEGSKA (reference sequence). The CDR3 contains 13 residues. This CDR3 reads CSAGGQGGEKLFF. CDR3 DNA: TGCAGTGCAGGAGGACAGGGCGGTGAAAAACTGTTTTTT.